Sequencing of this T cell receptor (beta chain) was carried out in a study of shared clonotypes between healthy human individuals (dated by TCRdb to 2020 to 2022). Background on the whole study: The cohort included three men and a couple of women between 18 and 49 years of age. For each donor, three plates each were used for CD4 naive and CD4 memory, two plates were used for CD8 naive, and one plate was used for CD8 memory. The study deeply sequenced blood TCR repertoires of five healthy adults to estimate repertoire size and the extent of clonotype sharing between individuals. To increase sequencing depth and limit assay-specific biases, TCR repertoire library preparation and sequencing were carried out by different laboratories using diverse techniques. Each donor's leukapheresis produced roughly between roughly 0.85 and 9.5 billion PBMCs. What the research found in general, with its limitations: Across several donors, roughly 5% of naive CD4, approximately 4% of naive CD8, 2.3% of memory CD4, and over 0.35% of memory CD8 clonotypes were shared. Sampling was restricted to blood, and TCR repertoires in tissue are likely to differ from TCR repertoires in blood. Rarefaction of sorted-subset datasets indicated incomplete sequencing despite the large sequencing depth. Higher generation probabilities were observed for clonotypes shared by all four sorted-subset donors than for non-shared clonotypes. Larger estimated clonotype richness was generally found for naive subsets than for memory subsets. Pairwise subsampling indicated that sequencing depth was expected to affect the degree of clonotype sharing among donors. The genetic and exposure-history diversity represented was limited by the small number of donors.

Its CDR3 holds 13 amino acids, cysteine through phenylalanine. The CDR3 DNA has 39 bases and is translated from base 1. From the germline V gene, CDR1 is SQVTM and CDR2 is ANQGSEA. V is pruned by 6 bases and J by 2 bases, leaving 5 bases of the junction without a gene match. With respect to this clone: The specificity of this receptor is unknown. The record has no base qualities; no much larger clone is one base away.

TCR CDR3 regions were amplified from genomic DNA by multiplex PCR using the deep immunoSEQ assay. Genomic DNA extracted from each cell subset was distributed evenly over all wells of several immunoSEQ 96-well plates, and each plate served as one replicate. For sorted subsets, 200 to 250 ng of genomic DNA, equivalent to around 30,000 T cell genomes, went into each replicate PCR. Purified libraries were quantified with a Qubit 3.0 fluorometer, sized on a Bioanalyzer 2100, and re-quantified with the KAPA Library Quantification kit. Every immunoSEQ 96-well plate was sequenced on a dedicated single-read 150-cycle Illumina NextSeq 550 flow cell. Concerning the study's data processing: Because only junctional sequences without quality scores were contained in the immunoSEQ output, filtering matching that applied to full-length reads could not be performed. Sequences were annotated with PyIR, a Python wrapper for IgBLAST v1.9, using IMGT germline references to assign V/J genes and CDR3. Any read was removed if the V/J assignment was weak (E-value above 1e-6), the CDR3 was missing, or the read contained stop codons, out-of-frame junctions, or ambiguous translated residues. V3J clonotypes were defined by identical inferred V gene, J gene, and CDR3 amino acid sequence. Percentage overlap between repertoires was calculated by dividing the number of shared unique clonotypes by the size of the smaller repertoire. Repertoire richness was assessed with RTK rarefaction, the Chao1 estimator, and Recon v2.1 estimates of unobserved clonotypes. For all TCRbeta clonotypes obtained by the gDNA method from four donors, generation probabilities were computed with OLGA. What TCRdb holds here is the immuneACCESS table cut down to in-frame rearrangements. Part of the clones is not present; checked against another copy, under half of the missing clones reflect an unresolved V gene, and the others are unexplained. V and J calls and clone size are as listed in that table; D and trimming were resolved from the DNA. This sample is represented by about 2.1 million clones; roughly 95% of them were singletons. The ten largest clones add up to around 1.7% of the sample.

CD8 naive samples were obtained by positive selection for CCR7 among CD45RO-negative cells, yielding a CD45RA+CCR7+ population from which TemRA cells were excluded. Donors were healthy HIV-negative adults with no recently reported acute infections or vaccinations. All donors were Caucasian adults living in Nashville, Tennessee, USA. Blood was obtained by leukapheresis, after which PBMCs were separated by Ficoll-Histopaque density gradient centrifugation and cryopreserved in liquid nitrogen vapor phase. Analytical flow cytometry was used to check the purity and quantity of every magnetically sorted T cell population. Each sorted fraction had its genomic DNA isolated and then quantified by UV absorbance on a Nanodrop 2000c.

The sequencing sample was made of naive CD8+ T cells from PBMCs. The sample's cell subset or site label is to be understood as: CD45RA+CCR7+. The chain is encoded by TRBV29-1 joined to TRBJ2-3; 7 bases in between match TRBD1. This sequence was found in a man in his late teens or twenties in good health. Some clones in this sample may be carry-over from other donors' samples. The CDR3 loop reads CSVRDSYTDTQYF. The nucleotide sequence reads TGCAGCGTCCGGGACAGCTACACAGATACGCAGTATTTT.